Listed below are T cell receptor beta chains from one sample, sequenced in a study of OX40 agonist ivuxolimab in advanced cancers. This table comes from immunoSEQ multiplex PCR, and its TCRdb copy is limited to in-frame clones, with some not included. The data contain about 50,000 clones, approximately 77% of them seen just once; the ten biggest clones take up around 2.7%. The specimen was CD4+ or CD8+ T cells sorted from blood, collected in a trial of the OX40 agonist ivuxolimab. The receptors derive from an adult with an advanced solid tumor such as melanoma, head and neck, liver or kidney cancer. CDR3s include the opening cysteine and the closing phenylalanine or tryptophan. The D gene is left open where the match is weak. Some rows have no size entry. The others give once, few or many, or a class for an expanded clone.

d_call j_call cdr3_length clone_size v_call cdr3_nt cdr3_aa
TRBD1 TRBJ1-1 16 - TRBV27 TGTGCCAGCAGCCGCCCAATCTCAGGGGGGGGGACTGAAGCTTTCTTT CASSRPISGGGTEAFF
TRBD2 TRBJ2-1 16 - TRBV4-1 TGCGCCAGCAGCCAAGTTGGGTCTAGCGGGGGGCGTGAGCAGTTCTTC CASSQVGSSGGREQFF
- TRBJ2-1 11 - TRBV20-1 TGCAGTGCTAGAGATGGTAGGGAGCAGTTCTTC CSARDGREQFF
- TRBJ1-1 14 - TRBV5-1 TGCGCCAGCAGCTCCACAGGGTTTAACACTGAAGCTTTCTTT CASSSTGFNTEAFF
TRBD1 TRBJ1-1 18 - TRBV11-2 TGTGCCAGCAGCTCCGCTGGTATACGGACAGGGTTAGACACTGAAGCTTTCTTT CASSSAGIRTGLDTEAFF
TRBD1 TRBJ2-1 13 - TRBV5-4 TGTGCCGGCAGCGAGACAGGGCGAGTTGAGCAGTTCTTC CAGSETGRVEQFF
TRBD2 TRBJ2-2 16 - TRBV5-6 TGTGCCAGCAGTCCCGGGACTAGAAGTTTCGCCGGGGAGCTGTTTTTT CASSPGTRSFAGELFF
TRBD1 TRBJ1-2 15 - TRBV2 TGTGCCAGCAGTGAGGTCCCGGGACAGGGGCGTGGCTACACCTTC CASSEVPGQGRGYTF
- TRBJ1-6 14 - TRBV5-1 TGCGCCAGCAGCGCTGACAGCGGGCGATCACCCCTCCACTTT CASSADSGRSPLHF
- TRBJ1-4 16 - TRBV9 TGTGCCAGCAGCGTAGGCGCCTACCCGGGGAATGAAAAACTGTTTTTT CASSVGAYPGNEKLFF
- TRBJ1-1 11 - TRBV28 TGTGCCAGCTCGAGGGGCACTGAAGCTTTCTTT CASSRGTEAFF
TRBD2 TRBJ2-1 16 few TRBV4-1 TGCGCCAGCAGCCAAGGGGGCGGGAGGAACCGGGGAGAGCAGTTCTTC CASSQGGGRNRGEQFF
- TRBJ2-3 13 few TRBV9 TGTGCCAGCGGCCCATCCAATACAGATACGCAGTATTTT CASGPSNTDTQYF
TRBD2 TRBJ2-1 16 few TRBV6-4 TGTGCCAGCAGCACTGGGACTAGCGGGAGGATGAATGAGCAGTTCTTC CASSTGTSGRMNEQFF
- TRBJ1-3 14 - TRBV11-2 TGTGCCAGCAGCTTCTCTCACTCTGGAAACACCATATATTTT CASSFSHSGNTIYF
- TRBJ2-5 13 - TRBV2 TGTGCCAGCAAGCAGGGAGAGACAGAGACCCAGTACTTC CASKQGETETQYF
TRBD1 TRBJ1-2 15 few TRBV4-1 TGCGCCAGCAGCCAAACACCGACAGGGGGCTTTGGCTACACCTTC CASSQTPTGGFGYTF
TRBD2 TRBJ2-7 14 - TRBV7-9 TGTGCCAGCAGCTTTAGCGGGAGACTCGACGAGCAGTACTTC CASSFSGRLDEQYF
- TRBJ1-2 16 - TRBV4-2 TGTGCCAGCAGCCAAACTTCCGGGACACGGAACTATGGCTACACCTTC CASSQTSGTRNYGYTF
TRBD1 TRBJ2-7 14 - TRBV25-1 TGTGCCAGCAGTGGTTTCGGACAGGGCAACGAGCAGTACTTC CASSGFGQGNEQYF
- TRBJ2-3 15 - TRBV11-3 TGTGCCAGCAGCTTAGGTGTTACTAGCACAGATACGCAGTATTTT CASSLGVTSTDTQYF
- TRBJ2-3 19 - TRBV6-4 TGTGCCAGCAGGGAAACATTACAGAGTCCCGGGACGGTCACAGATACGCAGTATTTT CASRETLQSPGTVTDTQYF
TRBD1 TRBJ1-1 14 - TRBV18 TGTGCCAGCTCACCACGAAAACCGGGACAGGGAGGTTTCTTT CASSPRKPGQGGFF
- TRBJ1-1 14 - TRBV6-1 TGTGCCAGCACCTTGACAGGATTGAACACTGAAGCTTTCTTT CASTLTGLNTEAFF
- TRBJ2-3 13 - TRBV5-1 TGCGCCAGCAGCTTTCGAGGCACAGATACGCAGTATTTT CASSFRGTDTQYF
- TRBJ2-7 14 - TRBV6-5 TGTGCCAGCAGATCGTATCGGGATTCCTACGAGCAGTACTTC CASRSYRDSYEQYF
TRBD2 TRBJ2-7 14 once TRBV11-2 TGTGCCAGCAGCCCGGGGAGCGGGAGGTCTTGGCAGTACTTC CASSPGSGRSWQYF
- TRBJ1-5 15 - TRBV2 TGTGCCAGCAGACTCCAGGGCCTGAGCAATCAGCCCCAGCATTTT CASRLQGLSNQPQHF
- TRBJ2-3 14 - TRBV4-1 TGCGCCAGCAGCCAAGATGCAAGACCAGATACGCAGTATTTT CASSQDARPDTQYF
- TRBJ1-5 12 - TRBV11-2 TGTGCCAGCAGCTTAAACAATCAGCCCCAGCATTTT CASSLNNQPQHF
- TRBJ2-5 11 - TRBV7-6 TGTGCCAGCGGACAGCAAGAGACCCAGTACTTC CASGQQETQYF
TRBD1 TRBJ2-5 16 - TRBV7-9 TGTGCCAGCAGCCTTCCGGGACAGGGTTGGGGAGAGACCCAGTACTTC CASSLPGQGWGETQYF
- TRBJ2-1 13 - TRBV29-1 TGCAGCGTTGAATGGGGGGCCGGAGATGAGCAGTTCTTC CSVEWGAGDEQFF
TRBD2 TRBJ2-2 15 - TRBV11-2 TGTGCCAGCAGCCCGACTAGCGGGTACACCGGGGAGCTGTTTTTT CASSPTSGYTGELFF
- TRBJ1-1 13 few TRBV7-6 TGTGCCAGCAGCCCGTATTCGGGGGCGGAAGCTTTCTTT CASSPYSGAEAFF
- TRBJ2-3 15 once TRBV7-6 TGTGCCAGCAGCTTAGCGGGAGTGAGTGCAGATACGCAGTATTTT CASSLAGVSADTQYF
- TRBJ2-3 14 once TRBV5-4 TGTGCCAGCAGCTTGATACAAAGCACAGATACGCAGTATTTT CASSLIQSTDTQYF
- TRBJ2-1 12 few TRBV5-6 TGTGCCAGCAGCCGGGGGTACAATGAGCAGTTCTTC CASSRGYNEQFF
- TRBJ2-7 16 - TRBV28 TGTGCCAGCAGTCCCGGGGGCCTCGTCCTTTCCTACGAGCAGTACTTC CASSPGGLVLSYEQYF
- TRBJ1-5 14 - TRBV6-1 TGTGCCAGCAGCCCGGACAAGGGGAACCAGCCCCAGCATTTT CASSPDKGNQPQHF
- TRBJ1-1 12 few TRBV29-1 TGCAGCGTTGCCGTCTCGAACACTGAAGCTTTCTTT CSVAVSNTEAFF
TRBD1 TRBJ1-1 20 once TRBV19 TGTGCCAGTAGTACTCTAAAGCCGAACGGACAGGGGGTAAGGTACACTGAAGCTTTCTTT CASSTLKPNGQGVRYTEAFF
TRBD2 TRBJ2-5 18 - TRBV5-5 TGTGCCAGCAGCTTACCCTTTTTTAGCGGGAGGGCGGGGGAGACCCAGTACTTC CASSLPFFSGRAGETQYF
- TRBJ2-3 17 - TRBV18 TGTGCCAGCTCACCACTGGCCGCGGGGTTGGCAAGAGATACGCAGTATTTT CASSPLAAGLARDTQYF
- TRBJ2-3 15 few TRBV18 TGTGCCAGCTCACCACCCGCGGGAAACACAGATACGCAGTATTTT CASSPPAGNTDTQYF
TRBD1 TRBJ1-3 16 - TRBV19 TGTGCCAGTATAGGCCGACAGGGTTTCTCTGGAAACACCATATATTTT CASIGRQGFSGNTIYF
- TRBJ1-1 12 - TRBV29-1 TGCAGCGCAGGGGTATTGTTCACTGAAGCTTTCTTT CSAGVLFTEAFF
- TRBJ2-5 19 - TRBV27 TGTGCCGGGGGACCCACCCTCCTAAAACCGGGACAACTGTGGGAGACCCAGTACTTC CAGGPTLLKPGQLWETQYF
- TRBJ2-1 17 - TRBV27 TGTGCCAGCAGTTTCGCCTTGGGATCTAGCTCCTACAATGAGCAGTTCTTC CASSFALGSSSYNEQFF
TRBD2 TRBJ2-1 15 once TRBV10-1 TGCGCCAGCAGCGACCGAGCGGGAGGAAGGAATGAGCAGTTCTTC CASSDRAGGRNEQFF
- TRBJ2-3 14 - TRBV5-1 TGCGCCAGCAGCTTGGGGGGAATGACAGATACGCAGTATTTT CASSLGGMTDTQYF
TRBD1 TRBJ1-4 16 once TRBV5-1 TGCGCCAGCAGCGGCGGACAGGGTGCAACTAATGAAAAACTGTTTTTT CASSGGQGATNEKLFF
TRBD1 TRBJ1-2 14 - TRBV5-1 TGCGCCAGCAGGCGGACAGGGAGTTCGTTGGGCTACACCTTC CASRRTGSSLGYTF
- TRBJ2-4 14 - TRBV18 TGTGCCAGCTCACCACTCCCAGACCAGGACATTCAGTACTTC CASSPLPDQDIQYF
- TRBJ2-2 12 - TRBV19 TGTGCCAGTAGGACAGGTACCGGGGAGCTGTTTTTT CASRTGTGELFF